The next 20 T cell receptor beta chains were all read from a single sample in a study of T cell responses to AZD1222 COVID-19 vaccine. The data were produced by immunoSEQ multiplex PCR, yet TCRdb's version contains in-frame clones alone and is incomplete. This repertoire shows about 77,000 clones, about 92% found once; its top ten account for approximately 4.5%. The source material was peripheral blood, sampled 28 days after the second AZD1222 dose. All receptors derive from an adult who received the AZD1222 COVID-19 vaccine.

The chain combines TRBV6-5 with TRBJ2-1, with D perhaps matching TRBD2 (5 bases). Germline assignment: CDR1 MNHEY and CDR2 SVGAGI. CDR3 size: 14 residues. Trimming shortened V by 3 bases and J by 8 bases, and 14 bases separated the two germline ends. CDR3 protein: CASSYSGSGDEQFF. CDR3 nucleotide sequence: TGTGCCAGCAGTTATTCGGGATCGGGCGATGAGCAGTTCTTC.

The genes are TRBV28 and TRBJ2-7; tentative D call: TRBD1 (6 bases). CDR1 MDHEN and CDR2 SYDVKM come from the germline V gene. V lost 10 bases and J lost 2, with 15 bases in between. This CDR3 is 13 amino acids long. The CDR3 sequence is CATSGHHPYEQYF. CDR3 bases: TGTGCCACCTCGGGACACCATCCCTACGAGCAGTACTTC.

The V and J genes are TRBV6-5 and TRBJ1-5; D gene uncertain. The CDR3 has 14 amino acids. V lost 0 bases to trimming and J lost 4 bases, with 7 bases between them. The germline gives CDR1 MNHEY, CDR2 SVGAGI. The CDR3 DNA reads as TGTGCCAGCAGTTACTCCGGGCATAATCAGCCCCAGCATTTT. Protein: CASSYSGHNQPQHF.

This clone has a single count. The rearrangement uses TRBV7-9 and TRBJ2-7; D is unresolved. The CDR3 has 16 residues. Germline CDR1 is SEHNR and CDR2 is FQNEAQ (reference sequence). Trimming left V 1 base short and J 0 bases short, with 13 bases between. The chain's CDR3 is CASSLERATASYEQYF. CDR3 coding DNA: TGTGCCAGCAGCTTAGAGAGAGCGACGGCCTCCTACGAGCAGTACTTC.

This sequence joins TRBV11-2 and TRBJ2-2; D uncertain. CDR1 and CDR2 (germline): SGHAT, FQNNGV. Trimming removed 0 bases at V and 1 base at J, with 9 bases between. This CDR3 contains 16 residues. Written as DNA, the CDR3 is TGTGCCAGCAGCTTAGATGGGCAGATGAACACCGGGGAGCTGTTTTTT. The encoded protein is CASSLDGQMNTGELFF.

This clone was seen just once. The chain uses TRBV9 and TRBJ2-1, with 16 bases fitting TRBD2. The junction had 6 bases not matched to a gene; V was cut back by 4 bases and J by 5 bases. This CDR3 region has 17 residues. Germline values: CDR1 SGDLS, CDR2 YYNGEE. The CDR3 reads CASSSPGLAGGHNEQFF. The CDR3 bases are TGTGCCAGCAGCTCGCCGGGACTAGCGGGAGGGCACAATGAGCAGTTCTTC. The variable domain in full, with the rest retrieved from reference TRBV9 and TRBJ2-1, is DSGVTQTPKHLITATGQRVTLRCSPRSGDLSVYWYQQSLDQGLQFLIQYYNGEERAKGNILERFSAQQFPDLHSELNLSSLELGDSALYFCASSSPGLAGGHNEQFFGPGTRLTVL.

This clone appeared a few times. The rearrangement uses TRBV5-1 and TRBJ1-6, with D possibly being TRBD1 (6 bases). The germline V gene encodes CDR1 SGHRS and CDR2 YFSETQ. The CDR3 is made up of 14 amino acids. Trimming took 2 bases from V and 10 from J, leaving 13 bases between them. The CDR3 DNA is TGCGCCAGCAGCTTAAGGGGGAGCGGGTCACCCCTCCACTTT. Amino acids: CASSLRGSGSPLHF.

CDR3 coding DNA: TGTGCCAGCAGCTCGGGACAGGGATGGTTATCTGGGGCCAACGTCCTGACTTTC. Residues: CASSSGQGWLSGANVLTF. The V gene is TRBV5-4, the J gene TRBJ2-6, with 9 bases fitting TRBD1. J lost 1 base, V lost 3 bases, and 8 bases had no gene match. Germline CDR1 and CDR2: SGHNT and YYREEE (reference sequence). This CDR3 region has 18 residues. The full variable domain, with the rest looked up from reference TRBV5-4 and TRBJ2-6, is ETGVTQSPTHLIKTRGQQVTLRCSSQSGHNTVSWYQQALGQGPQFIFQYYREEENGRGNFPPRFSGLQFPNYSSELNVNALELDDSALYLCASSSGQGWLSGANVLTFGAGSRLTVL.

The DNA of the CDR3 is TGTGCCAGCTCACCATCCGGACAGGCGAACACTGAAGCTTTCTTT. It yields the protein CASSPSGQANTEAFF. The chain carries TRBV18 and TRBJ1-1; TRBD1 aligns across 7 bases. The CDR3 is 15 amino acids. The trim removed 2 bases at V and 1 base at J, leaving 4 bases unmatched. CDR1 and CDR2 (germline): KGHSH, LQKENI. Based on the CDR3 plus reference TRBV18 and TRBJ1-1, the full variable domain is NAGVMQNPRHLVRRRGQEARLRCSPMKGHSHVYWYRQLPEEGLKFMVYLQKENIIDESGMPKERFSAEFPKEGPSILRIQQVVRGDSAAYFCASSPSGQANTEAFFGQGTRLTVV.

The rearrangement joins TRBV7-2 to TRBJ1-2; maybe TRBD1 (5 bases). The CDR3 contains 13 residues. The ends were cut back, 4 bases at V and 8 bases at J, with 14 bases in the middle. Germline-derived CDR1 and CDR2 are SGHTA and FQGNSA. Here the CDR3 DNA reads TGTGCCAGCAGCTCGGGACCTCTTTGGGGCTACACCTTC. It encodes CASSSGPLWGYTF.

The chain uses TRBV5-4 and TRBJ2-1; D gene uncertain. The CDR3 totals 13 residues. Trimming took 0 bases from V and 3 from J, leaving 4 bases between them. CDR1 and CDR2 (germline): SGHNT, YYREEE (reference sequence). The CDR3 here is CASSLDHYNEQFF. CDR3 bases: TGTGCCAGCAGCTTGGATCACTACAATGAGCAGTTCTTC.

This clone was seen more than once but under ten times. The chain links TRBV5-6 to TRBJ2-3; TRBD2 matches 10 bases. This CDR3 is 16 amino acids long. V shed 2 bases, J shed 6 bases, and the junction held 9 bases outside the gene matches. Germline V gene sequence: CDR1 SGHDT, CDR2 YYEEEE. The CDR3 bases are TGTGCCAGCAGCTTCCCAGCGGGAGGGCTGGGGGATACGCAGTATTTT. Amino acids: CASSFPAGGLGDTQYF. Full variable domain (rest looked up from reference TRBV5-6 and TRBJ2-3): DAGVTQSPTHLIKTRGQQVTLRCSPKSGHDTVSWYQQALGQGPQFIFQYYEEEERQRGNFPDRFSGHQFPNYSSELNVNALLLGDSALYLCASSFPAGGLGDTQYFGPGTRLTVL.

The V and J genes are TRBV5-1 and TRBJ1-2, with D unclear. V lost 1 base and J lost 2, with 15 bases in between. The CDR3 totals 16 residues. The germline CDR1 and CDR2 sequences are SGHRS and YFSETQ. The CDR3 spells CASSLQSAGINYGYTF. The CDR3 nucleotides are TGCGCCAGCAGCTTGCAGAGTGCTGGGATAAACTATGGCTACACCTTC.

This clone has more than one count but fewer than ten. The rearrangement links TRBV5-6 to TRBJ1-1; 7 bases align to TRBD1. V lost 6 bases to trimming and J lost 4 bases; unmatched junction nucleotides: 12. The CDR3 runs to 15 residues. Germline V gene data show CDR1 as SGHDT and CDR2 as YYEEEE. CDR3 region: CASTHRTGVITEAFF. For the CDR3, the DNA is TGTGCCAGCACCCACAGAACAGGGGTCATCACTGAAGCTTTCTTT.

The chain links TRBV1 to TRBJ1-4. TRBV1 corresponds to a pseudogene. This CDR3 has 16 amino acids. CDR3 region: CTSRGGVEGSNEKLFF. The CDR3 DNA follows: TGCACCAGCAGGGGGGGGGTCGAGGGAAGTAATGAAAAACTGTTTTTT.

This chain connects TRBV30 to TRBJ2-7, with unresolved D. This CDR3 region has 11 residues. Germline CDR1 reads GTSNPN; CDR2 reads SVGIG (reference sequence). V was shortened by 1 base and J by 4 bases, with 5 bases between the two germline ends. The CDR3 reads CAWSEGYEQYF. CDR3 sequence (DNA): TGTGCCTGGAGTGAGGGATACGAGCAGTACTTC.

A single count supports this clone. The chain combines TRBV5-1 with TRBJ1-4, with a possible D match to TRBD1 (5 bases). The length of the CDR3 is 18 residues. V shed 4 bases and J shed 5 bases, with 24 bases lying between them. Germline values: CDR1 SGHRS, CDR2 YFSETQ. CDR3 sequence (DNA): TGCGCCAGCAGCCCTGGAAGGTTAAACACGGGGCAAAATGAAAAACTGTTTTTT. This encodes CASSPGRLNTGQNEKLFF.

This chain connects TRBV20-1 to TRBJ1-1; no clear D gene. Trimming removed 3 bases from V and 4 bases from J, with 6 bases in between. The CDR3 is 11 residues long. Germline CDR1 DFQATT, CDR2 SNEGSKA (reference sequence). In DNA, the CDR3 is TGCAGTGCTAGTTTGAGCACTGAAGCTTTCTTT. It translates to CSASLSTEAFF.

This rearrangement joins TRBV6-5 to TRBJ2-7; no reliable D call. The V end lost 0 bases, the J end lost 1 base, and 13 bases lay between the germline ends. The CDR3 extends over 16 amino acids. CDR1 is MNHEY and CDR2 is SVGAGI in the germline V gene. The chain's CDR3 is CASSYSSGASSYEQYF. For the CDR3, the DNA is TGTGCCAGCAGTTACTCGTCGGGTGCCTCATCCTACGAGCAGTACTTC.

This chain links TRBV30 with TRBJ1-1; TRBD1 aligns across 10 bases. This CDR3 has 13 amino acids. V lost 1 base to trimming and J lost 6 bases; unmatched junction nucleotides: 2. Per the germline V gene, CDR1 is GTSNPN and CDR2 is SVGIG (reference sequence). The DNA for the CDR3 is TGTGCCTGGAGTGAGGGGACAGGGGCTGAAGCTTTCTTT. Its translation is CAWSEGTGAEAFF.